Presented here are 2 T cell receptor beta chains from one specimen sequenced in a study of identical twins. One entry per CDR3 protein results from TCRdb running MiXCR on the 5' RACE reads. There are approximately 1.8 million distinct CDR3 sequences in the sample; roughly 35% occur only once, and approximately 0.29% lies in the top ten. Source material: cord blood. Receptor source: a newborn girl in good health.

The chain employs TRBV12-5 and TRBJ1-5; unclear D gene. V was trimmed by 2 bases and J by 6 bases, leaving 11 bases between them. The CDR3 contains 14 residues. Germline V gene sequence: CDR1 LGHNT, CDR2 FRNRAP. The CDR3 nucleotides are TGTGCTAGTGGTTTGCTGCGTGGAGGTCAGCCCCAGCATTTT. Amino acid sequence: CASGLLRGGQPQHF. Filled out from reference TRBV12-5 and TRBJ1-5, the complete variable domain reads DARVTQTPRHKVTEMGQEVTMRCQPILGHNTVFWYRQTMMQGLELLAYFRNRAPLDDSGMPKDRFSAEMPDATLATLKIQPSEPRDSAVYFCASGLLRGGQPQHFGDGTRLSIL.

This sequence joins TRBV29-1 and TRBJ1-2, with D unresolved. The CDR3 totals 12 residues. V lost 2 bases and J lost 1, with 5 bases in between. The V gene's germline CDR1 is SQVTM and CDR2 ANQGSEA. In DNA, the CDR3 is TGCAGCGTTGAACGGTTTAACTATGGCTACACCTTC. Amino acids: CSVERFNYGYTF.